This T cell receptor beta chain was documented in a study of CD8 T cells in ankylosing spondylitis. TCRdb redid the calling of the 5' RACE reads with MiXCR, one entry per CDR3 protein. The top ten clones hold 6% to 7.5% of a sample with a few hundred thousand distinct CDR3 sequences, roughly 10% of them seen once. CDR1 is ENHRY, CDR2 SYGVKD, per germline. V lost 2 bases and J lost 3, with 10 bases in between. This CDR3 is built from 14 residues. This clonotype was recorded many times. Antigen specificity is unknown. General observations from the study: Ankylosing spondylitis blood seemed to carry a telltale TCR beta motif made of under 10 highly homologous variants. Reactive arthritis synovial fluid and blood previously showed some of these motif variants.

Input material: blood, either unsorted or a sorted T cell fraction (not recorded which). The V call is TRBV10-3, the J call TRBJ1-2; D gene ambiguous. This TCR was sampled from a male donor with ankylosing spondylitis or in good health (not recorded which). CDR3 amino acids: CAISEGRQDYGYTF. CDR3 in DNA: TGTGCCATCAGTGAGGGGCGGCAGGACTATGGCTACACCTTC.